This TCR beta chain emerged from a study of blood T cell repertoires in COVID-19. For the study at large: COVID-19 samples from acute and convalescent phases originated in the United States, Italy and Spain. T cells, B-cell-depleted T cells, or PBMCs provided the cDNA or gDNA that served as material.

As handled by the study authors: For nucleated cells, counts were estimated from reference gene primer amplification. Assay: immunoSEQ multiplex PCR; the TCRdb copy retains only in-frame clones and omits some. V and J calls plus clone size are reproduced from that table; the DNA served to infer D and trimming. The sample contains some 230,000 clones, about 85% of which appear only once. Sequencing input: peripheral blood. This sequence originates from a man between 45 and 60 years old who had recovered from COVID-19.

This CDR3 reads CATSRGEGRQNQPQHF. The CDR3 nucleotides read TGTGCCACCAGCAGAGGGGAGGGCAGACAGAATCAGCCCCAGCATTTT. The chain links TRBV15 to TRBJ1-5; D possibly corresponds to TRBD1 (5 bases). This CDR3 region has 16 residues. The germline CDR1 and CDR2 sequences are LNHNV and YYDKDF (reference sequence). The ends were cut back, 1 base at V and 4 bases at J, with 14 bases in the middle. Combining the CDR3 with reference TRBV15 and TRBJ1-5 gives the whole variable domain DAMVIQNPRYQVTQFGKPVTLSCSQTLNHNVMYWYQQKSSQAPKLLFHYYDKDFNNEADTPDNFQSRRPNTSFCFLDIRSPGLGDTAMYLCATSRGEGRQNQPQHFGDGTRLSIL.